The 14 T cell receptor beta chains listed next were all sequenced from one sample in a study of T-cell reconstitution after alpha-beta-depleted transplantation in children (dated by TCRdb to between 2015 and 2016). Library preparation used PCR. Data came from an Illumina HiSeq 2500. TCR library preparation used molecular barcoding, with unique molecular identifiers applied to normalize quantification of the TCRbeta repertoire. TCRdb applied fastp at Q25 and MiXCR to the public reads, then kept only in-frame beta chains. When rows share a CDR3 protein, they turn into one entry using the most common DNA and genes. The sample table shows about 500,000 distinct CDR3 sequences, and about 31% are seen once. Jointly, the top ten make up under 3% of the sample. The sample was PBMCs from the stem cell graft donor, taken from the stem cell graft. The source of these receptors is a human donor who donated a stem cell graft to a child with aplastic anemia.

The gene calls are TRBV12-3 or TRBV12-4 and TRBJ2-2; D is undetermined. The CDR3 totals 11 residues. Trimming stripped 2 bases from V and 10 bases from J, with 5 bases between. The CDR3 DNA sequence: TGTGCCAGCAGTTTACCCCCGGAGCTGTTTTTT. Translating gives CASSLPPELFF.

The J gene is TRBJ2-1, the V gene TRBV15; D perhaps matches TRBD2 (7 bases). With 3 bases removed from V and 4 bases from J, the gap between germline ends came to 28 bases. CDR1 is LNHNV and CDR2 is YYDKDF in the germline V gene (reference sequence). The CDR3 sequence is 20 residues long. The CDR3 DNA reads as TGTGCCACCAGCAGGGGACAAAGGGGCCGGGGGGTTTTGAGTTACAATGAGCAGTTCTTC. Amino acid sequence: CATSRGQRGRGVLSYNEQFF.

This clonotype came up a few times. V is TRBV5-1 and J is TRBJ2-5; no clear D gene. Germline V lookup: CDR1 SGHRS, CDR2 YFSETQ. V lost 1 base and J 5 bases, leaving 15 bases between the germline ends. This CDR3 has 15 residues. The CDR3 DNA sequence: TGCGCCAGCAGCTTGACTCTGTCAAAGGCGGAGACCCAGTACTTC. It specifies CASSLTLSKAETQYF. Based on the CDR3 plus reference TRBV5-1 and TRBJ2-5, the full variable domain is KAGVTQTPRYLIKTRGQQVTLSCSPISGHRSVSWYQQTPGQGLQFLFEYFSETQRNKGNFPGRFSGRQFSNSRSEMNVSTLELGDSALYLCASSLTLSKAETQYFGPGTRLLVL.

CDR3 in amino acids: CASSQVAGANVLTF. The CDR3 DNA sequence: TGTGCCAGCAGCCAAGTAGCGGGGGCCAACGTCCTGACTTTC. The chain recombines TRBV3-1 with TRBJ2-6; maybe TRBD2 (5 bases). The germline V and J ends were trimmed by 1 base and 4 bases, with 5 bases remaining between them. The CDR3 length is 14 residues. Germline values: CDR1 LGHDT, CDR2 YNNKEL (reference sequence). Based on the CDR3 plus reference TRBV3-1 and TRBJ2-6, the full variable domain is DTAVSQTPKYLVTQMGNDKSIKCEQNLGHDTMYWYKQDSKKFLKIMFSYNNKELIINETVPNRFSPKSPDKAHLNLHINSLELGDSAVYFCASSQVAGANVLTFGAGSRLTVL.

This clonotype was counted between two and nine times. V and J are TRBV9 and TRBJ2-3, with D maybe TRBD1 (5 bases). CDR1 is SGDLS, CDR2 YYNGEE, per germline. V lost 1 base and J 2 bases, leaving 8 bases between the germline ends. The CDR3 sequence is 14 residues long. The CDR3 protein is CASSVSRATDTQYF. CDR3 DNA: TGTGCCAGCAGCGTATCCAGGGCCACAGATACGCAGTATTTT. The full variable domain, rest sourced from reference TRBV9 and TRBJ2-3, is DSGVTQTPKHLITATGQRVTLRCSPRSGDLSVYWYQQSLDQGLQFLIQYYNGEERAKGNILERFSAQQFPDLHSELNLSSLELGDSALYFCASSVSRATDTQYFGPGTRLTVL.

This clonotype was counted a few times. The chain links TRBV6-2 or TRBV6-3 to TRBJ2-7; 7 bases map to TRBD1. Trimming at V came to 5 bases and at J to 1 base, leaving 8 bases not matched to a gene. CDR3 length equals 15 residues. Germline V gene sequence: CDR1 MNHEY, CDR2 SVGEGT. The CDR3 is CASSKSGTESYEQYV. As DNA, the CDR3 is TGTGCCAGCAGTAAGTCCGGGACAGAATCCTACGAGCAGTACGTC.

A few counts support this clonotype. The V gene is TRBV11-1, the J gene TRBJ2-1; tentatively, D is TRBD2 (5 bases). Per germline, CDR1 SGHAT and CDR2 FQDESV (reference sequence). V shed 0 bases and J shed 10 bases, with 10 bases lying between them. CDR3 length equals 13 residues. The CDR3 coding sequence is TGTGCCAGCAGCTTAGCGAGGCGACTAGAGCAGTTCTTC. Its translation: CASSLARRLEQFF.

This clonotype was picked up a small number of times. The chain joins TRBV20-1 to TRBJ1-2; D not resolved. V lost 2 bases, J lost 6 bases, and 13 bases lay in between. The germline CDR1 and CDR2 sequences are DFQATT and SNEGSKA (reference sequence). This CDR3 is built from 13 residues. Written as DNA, the CDR3 is TGCAGTGCTAGACTAGGACCTGCCGATGGCTACACCTTC. Translating gives CSARLGPADGYTF.

There are a few counts of this clonotype. This sequence joins TRBV29-1 and TRBJ2-4; D remains ambiguous. Trimming stripped 7 bases from V and 1 base from J, with 11 bases between. The CDR3 is 13 amino acids. Germline V gene data show CDR1 as SQVTM and CDR2 as ANQGSEA. The chain's CDR3 is CSAIPVAKNIQYF. DNA for the CDR3: TGCAGCGCCATACCAGTCGCCAAAAACATTCAGTACTTC.

This chain uses TRBV24-1 with TRBJ1-5; no clear D gene. Germline V gives CDR1 KGHDR, CDR2 SFDVKD. V lost 3 bases to trimming and J lost 0 bases, with 11 bases between them. The CDR3 covers 16 residues. CDR3 in DNA: TGTGCCACCAGTGATCGCGGCGTGGGTAGCAATCAGCCCCAGCATTTT. This codes for CATSDRGVGSNQPQHF.

This rearrangement joins TRBV9 to TRBJ1-2, with D possibly TRBD1 on 6 matching bases. CDR1 and CDR2 (germline): SGDLS, YYNGEE. Trimming cost V 0 bases and J 6 bases, with 15 bases left between them. The CDR3 is 15 amino acids. This chain's CDR3 is CASSVVPGGGDGYTF. DNA for the CDR3: TGTGCCAGCAGCGTAGTTCCGGGGGGCGGAGATGGCTACACCTTC.

The J gene is TRBJ2-5, the V gene TRBV7-2; possible D gene TRBD1, 6 bases. The germline V gene has CDR1 SGHTA and CDR2 FQGNSA. The V end lost 1 base, the J end lost 1 base, and 10 bases lay between the germline ends. There are 15 residues in the CDR3. CDR3 loop: CASSLGTASQETQYF. DNA of the CDR3: TGTGCCAGCAGCTTAGGGACAGCCTCCCAAGAGACCCAGTACTTC.

A few counts support this clonotype. V usage is TRBV30 and J usage is TRBJ2-3; 12 bases align to TRBD2. V shed 2 bases and J 6 bases; nucleotides not matched to a gene: 6. This CDR3 is built from 15 residues. Germline values: CDR1 GTSNPN, CDR2 SVGIG (reference sequence). The CDR3 nucleotides are TGTGCCTGGAGTCTAGCGGGAGGGCCAAGTGATACGCAGTATTTT. It translates to CAWSLAGGPSDTQYF.

This chain uses TRBV10-3 with TRBJ2-2; 7 bases fit TRBD2. The CDR3 length is 13 residues. CDR1 ENHRY and CDR2 SYGVKD come from the germline V gene. The trim removed 10 bases at V and 5 bases at J, leaving 7 bases unmatched. The CDR3 bases are TGTGCCACCGAATTACTAGCGACCGGGGAGCTGTTTTTT. This translates into CATELLATGELFF.